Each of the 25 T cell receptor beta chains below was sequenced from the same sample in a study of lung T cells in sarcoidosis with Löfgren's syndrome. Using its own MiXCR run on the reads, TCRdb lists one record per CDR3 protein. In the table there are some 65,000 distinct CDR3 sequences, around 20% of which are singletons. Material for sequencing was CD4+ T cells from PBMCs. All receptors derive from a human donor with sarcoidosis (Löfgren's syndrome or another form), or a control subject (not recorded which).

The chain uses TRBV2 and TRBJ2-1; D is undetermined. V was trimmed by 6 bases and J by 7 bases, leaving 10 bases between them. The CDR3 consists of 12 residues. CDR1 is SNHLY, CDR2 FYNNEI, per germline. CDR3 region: CASRTVVNEQFF. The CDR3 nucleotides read TGTGCCAGCAGAACCGTAGTGAATGAGCAGTTCTTC.

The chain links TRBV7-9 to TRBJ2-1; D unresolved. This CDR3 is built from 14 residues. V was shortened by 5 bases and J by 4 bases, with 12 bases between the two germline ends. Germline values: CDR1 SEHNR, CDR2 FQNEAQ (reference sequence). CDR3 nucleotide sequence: TGTGCCAGCAGCCCGCTTCTAGGGTACAATGAGCAGTTCTTC. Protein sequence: CASSPLLGYNEQFF.

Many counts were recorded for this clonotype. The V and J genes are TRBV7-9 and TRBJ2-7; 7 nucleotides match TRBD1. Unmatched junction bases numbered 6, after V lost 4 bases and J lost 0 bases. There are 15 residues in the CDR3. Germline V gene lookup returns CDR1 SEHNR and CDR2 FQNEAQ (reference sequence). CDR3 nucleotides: TGTGCCAGCAGCTCCGGACAGGCCTTCTCCTACGAGCAGTACTTC. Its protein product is CASSSGQAFSYEQYF.

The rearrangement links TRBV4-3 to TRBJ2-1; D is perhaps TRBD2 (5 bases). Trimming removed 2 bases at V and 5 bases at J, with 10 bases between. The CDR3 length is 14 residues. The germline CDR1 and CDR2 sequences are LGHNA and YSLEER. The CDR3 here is CASSQMGVNNEQFF. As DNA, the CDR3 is TGCGCCAGCAGCCAAATGGGAGTCAACAATGAGCAGTTCTTC.

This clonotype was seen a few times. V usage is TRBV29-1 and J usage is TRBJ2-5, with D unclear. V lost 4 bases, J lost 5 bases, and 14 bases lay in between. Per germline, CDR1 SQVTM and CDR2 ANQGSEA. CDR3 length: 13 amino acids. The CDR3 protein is CSVVSVSRETQYF. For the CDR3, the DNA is TGCAGCGTTGTCTCCGTGTCGCGGGAGACCCAGTACTTC.

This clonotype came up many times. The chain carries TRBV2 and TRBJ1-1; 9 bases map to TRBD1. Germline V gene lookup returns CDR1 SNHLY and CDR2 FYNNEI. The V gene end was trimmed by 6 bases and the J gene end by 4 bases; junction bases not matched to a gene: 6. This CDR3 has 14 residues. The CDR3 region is CASRVGQGLTEAFF. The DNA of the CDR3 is TGTGCCAGCAGGGTTGGACAGGGGCTCACTGAAGCTTTCTTT.

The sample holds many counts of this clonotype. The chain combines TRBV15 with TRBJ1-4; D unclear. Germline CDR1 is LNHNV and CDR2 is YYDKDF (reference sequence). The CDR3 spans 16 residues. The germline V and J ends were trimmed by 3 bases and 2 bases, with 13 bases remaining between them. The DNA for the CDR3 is TGTGCCACCAGCAGGGAGGCGGTGAGGACTAATGAAAAACTGTTTTTT. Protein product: CATSREAVRTNEKLFF.

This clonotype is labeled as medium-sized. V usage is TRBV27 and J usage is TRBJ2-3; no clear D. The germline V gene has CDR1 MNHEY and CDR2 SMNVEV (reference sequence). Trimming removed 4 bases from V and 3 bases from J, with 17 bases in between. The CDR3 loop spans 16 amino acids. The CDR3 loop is CASSYRVRGRTDTQYF. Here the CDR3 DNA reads TGTGCCAGCAGTTACCGGGTCCGAGGTAGGACAGATACGCAGTATTTT.

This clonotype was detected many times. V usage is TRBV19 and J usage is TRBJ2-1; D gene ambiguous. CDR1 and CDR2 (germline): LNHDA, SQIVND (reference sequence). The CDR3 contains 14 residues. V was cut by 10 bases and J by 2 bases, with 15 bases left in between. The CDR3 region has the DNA TGTGCCACCCGAAGGGCGGTGACCTACAATGAGCAGTTCTTC. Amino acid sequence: CATRRAVTYNEQFF.

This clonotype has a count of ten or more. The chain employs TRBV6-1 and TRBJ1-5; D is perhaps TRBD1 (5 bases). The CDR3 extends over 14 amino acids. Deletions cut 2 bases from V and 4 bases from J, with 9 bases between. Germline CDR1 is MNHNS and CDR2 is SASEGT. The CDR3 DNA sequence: TGTGCCAGCAGTGAATCTTGGGGGAATCAGCCCCAGCATTTT. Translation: CASSESWGNQPQHF.

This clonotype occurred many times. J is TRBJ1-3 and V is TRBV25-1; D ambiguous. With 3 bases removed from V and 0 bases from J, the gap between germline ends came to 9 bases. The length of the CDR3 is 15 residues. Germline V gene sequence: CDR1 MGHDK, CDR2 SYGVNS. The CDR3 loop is CASSETVDSGNTIYF. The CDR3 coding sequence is TGTGCCAGCAGTGAGACGGTCGACTCTGGAAACACCATATATTTT.

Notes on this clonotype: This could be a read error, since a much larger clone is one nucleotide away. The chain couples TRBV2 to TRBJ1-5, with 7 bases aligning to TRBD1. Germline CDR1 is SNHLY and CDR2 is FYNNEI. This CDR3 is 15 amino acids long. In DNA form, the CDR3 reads TGTGCCAGCAGTCCACAGGGGAGTAGCAATCAGCTCCAGCATTTT. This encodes CASSPQGSSNQLQHF.

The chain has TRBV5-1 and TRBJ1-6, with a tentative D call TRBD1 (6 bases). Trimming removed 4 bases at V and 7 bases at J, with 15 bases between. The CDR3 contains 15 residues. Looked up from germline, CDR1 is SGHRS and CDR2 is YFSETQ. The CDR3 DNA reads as TGCGCCAGCAGCAGCGATACAGGGAGCAATTCACCCCTCCACTTT. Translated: CASSSDTGSNSPLHF. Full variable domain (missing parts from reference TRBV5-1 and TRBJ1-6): KAGVTQTPRYLIKTRGQQVTLSCSPISGHRSVSWYQQTPGQGLQFLFEYFSETQRNKGNFPGRFSGRQFSNSRSEMNVSTLELGDSALYLCASSSDTGSNSPLHFGNGTRLTVT.

CDR3 bases: TGTGCCATCAGCGATGGACAGGGGGCCCAGTACTTC. It is translated as CAISDGQGAQYF. The chain has TRBV10-3 and TRBJ2-5, with 10 bases identical to TRBD1. Losses at the gene ends were 6 bases for V and 9 bases for J; bases not matched to a gene: 4. Germline-derived CDR1 and CDR2 are ENHRY and SYGVKD. The CDR3 sequence is 12 residues long.

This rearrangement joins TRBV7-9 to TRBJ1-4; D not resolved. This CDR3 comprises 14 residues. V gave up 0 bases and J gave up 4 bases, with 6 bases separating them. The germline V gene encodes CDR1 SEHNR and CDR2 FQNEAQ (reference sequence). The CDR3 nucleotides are TGTGCCAGCAGCTTAGCTGGTGGTAATGAAAAACTGTTTTTT. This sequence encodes CASSLAGGNEKLFF.

CDR3 sequence: CASSRDSGTSGANVLTF. CDR3 in DNA: TGTGCCAGCAGCCGGGACAGTGGTACCTCTGGGGCCAACGTCCTGACTTTC. This chain uses TRBV7-2 with TRBJ2-6, with 7 bases identical to TRBD1. V shed 5 bases, J shed 0 bases, and the junction held 7 bases outside the gene matches. Looked up from germline, CDR1 is SGHTA and CDR2 is FQGNSA. The CDR3 is made up of 17 amino acids.

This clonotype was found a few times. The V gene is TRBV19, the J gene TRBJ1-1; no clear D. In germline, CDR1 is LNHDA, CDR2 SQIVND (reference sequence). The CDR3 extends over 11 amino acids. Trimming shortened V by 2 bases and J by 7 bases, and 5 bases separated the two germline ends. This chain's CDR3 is CASSIRREAFF. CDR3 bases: TGTGCCAGTAGTATACGTCGTGAAGCTTTCTTT.

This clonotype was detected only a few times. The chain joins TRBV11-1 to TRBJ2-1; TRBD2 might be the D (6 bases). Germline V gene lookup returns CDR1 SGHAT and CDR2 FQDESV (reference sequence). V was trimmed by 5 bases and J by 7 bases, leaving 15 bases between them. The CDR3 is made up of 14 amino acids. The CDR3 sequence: CASSTDSRGNEQFF. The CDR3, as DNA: TGTGCCAGCAGCACGGACTCCCGGGGGAATGAGCAGTTCTTC.

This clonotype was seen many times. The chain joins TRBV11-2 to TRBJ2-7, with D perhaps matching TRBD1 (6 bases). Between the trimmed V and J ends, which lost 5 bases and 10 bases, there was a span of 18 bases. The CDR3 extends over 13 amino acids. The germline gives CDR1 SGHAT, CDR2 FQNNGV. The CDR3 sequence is CASSQDRDTVQYV. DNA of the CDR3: TGTGCCAGCAGCCAGGACCGGGACACGGTACAGTACGTC.

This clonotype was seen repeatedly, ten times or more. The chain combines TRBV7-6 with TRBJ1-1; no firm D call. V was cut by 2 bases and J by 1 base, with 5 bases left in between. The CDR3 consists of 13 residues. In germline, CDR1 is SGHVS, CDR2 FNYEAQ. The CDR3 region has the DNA TGTGCCAGCAGCTTAACAGCGAACACTGAAGCTTTCTTT. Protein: CASSLTANTEAFF.

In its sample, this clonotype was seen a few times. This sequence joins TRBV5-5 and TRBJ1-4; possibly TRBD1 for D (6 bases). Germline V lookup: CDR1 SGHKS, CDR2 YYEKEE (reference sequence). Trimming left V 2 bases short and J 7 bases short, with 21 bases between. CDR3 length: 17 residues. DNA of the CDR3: TGTGCCAGCAGCTTAACCTCGGACCCCCTAGGGGGTGAAAAACTGTTTTTT. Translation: CASSLTSDPLGGEKLFF.

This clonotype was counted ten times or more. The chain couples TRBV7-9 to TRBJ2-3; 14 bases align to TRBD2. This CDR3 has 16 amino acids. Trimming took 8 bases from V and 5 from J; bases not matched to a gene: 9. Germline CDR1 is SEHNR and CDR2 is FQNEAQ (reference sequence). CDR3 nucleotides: TGTGCCAGCCAATTCCCGGGACTAGCGGGAGAAGATACGCAGTATTTT. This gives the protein CASQFPGLAGEDTQYF.

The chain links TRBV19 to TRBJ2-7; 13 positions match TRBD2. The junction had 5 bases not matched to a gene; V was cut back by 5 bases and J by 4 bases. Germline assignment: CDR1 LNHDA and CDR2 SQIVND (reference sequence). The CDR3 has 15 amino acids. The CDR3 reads CASSAGLAGAYEQYF. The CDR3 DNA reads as TGTGCCAGTAGTGCCGGACTAGCGGGAGCATACGAGCAGTACTTC.

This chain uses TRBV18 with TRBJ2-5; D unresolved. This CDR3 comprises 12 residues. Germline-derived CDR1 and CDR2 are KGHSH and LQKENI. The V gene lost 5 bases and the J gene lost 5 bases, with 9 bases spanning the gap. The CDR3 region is CASSANRETQYF. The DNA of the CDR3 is TGTGCCAGCTCAGCTAACCGGGAGACCCAGTACTTC.

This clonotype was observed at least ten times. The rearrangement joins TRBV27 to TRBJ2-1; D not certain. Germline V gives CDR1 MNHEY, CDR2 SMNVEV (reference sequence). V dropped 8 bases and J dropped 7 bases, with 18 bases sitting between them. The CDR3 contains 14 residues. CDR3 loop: CASGLTGLVNEQFF. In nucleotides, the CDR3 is TGTGCCAGCGGCTTGACGGGTTTAGTAAATGAGCAGTTCTTC.